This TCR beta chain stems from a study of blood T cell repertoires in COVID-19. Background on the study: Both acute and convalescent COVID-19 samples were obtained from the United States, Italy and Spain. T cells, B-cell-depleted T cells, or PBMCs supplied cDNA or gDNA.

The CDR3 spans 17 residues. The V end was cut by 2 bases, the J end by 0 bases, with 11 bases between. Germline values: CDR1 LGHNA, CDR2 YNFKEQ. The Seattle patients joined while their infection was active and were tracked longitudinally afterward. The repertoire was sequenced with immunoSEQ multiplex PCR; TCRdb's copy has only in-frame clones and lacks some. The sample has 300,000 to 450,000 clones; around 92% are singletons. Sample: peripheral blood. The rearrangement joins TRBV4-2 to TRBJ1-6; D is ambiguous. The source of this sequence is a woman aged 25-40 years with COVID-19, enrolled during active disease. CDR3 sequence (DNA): TGTGCCAGCAGCCAAACGAGGGAAATCTCCTATAATTCACCCCTCCACTTT. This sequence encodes CASSQTREISYNSPLHF.